Presented here are 17 T cell receptor beta chains from one specimen sequenced in a study of metastatic and nonmetastatic thyroid tumors. No treatment of any kind had been given to any patient before thyroid surgery. Using MiXCR, TCRdb reanalyzed the PCR reads. Of about 34,000 clones listed, more than 15% were seen once; the top ten hold just under 7%. Material: blood. These receptors all come from a female donor with papillary thyroid cancer or a benign thyroid nodule (not recorded which). Some clones in this sample may be carry-over from other donors' samples.

This clone came up a few times. The chain employs TRBV12-3 or TRBV12-4 and TRBJ2-3; a possible D gene is TRBD2 (5 bases). CDR3 length: 12 amino acids. V was cut by 4 bases and J by 10 bases, with 12 bases left in between. The CDR3 DNA sequence: TGTGCCAGCAGTTCATCACTAGGAGCGCAGTATTTT. It specifies CASSSSLGAQYF.

This clone came up many times. The gene calls are TRBV12-5 and TRBJ2-7, with D tentatively TRBD1 (6 bases). The CDR3 extends over 15 amino acids. Trimming took 6 bases from V and 0 from J, leaving 15 bases between them. Germline V gives CDR1 LGHNT, CDR2 FRNRAP. The CDR3 bases are TGTGCTAGTGGCTCGGGACACCAGGCCTCCTACGAGCAGTACTTC. As protein: CASGSGHQASYEQYF.

This clone was seen ten or more times. The chain links TRBV28 to TRBJ1-5; the D is unclear. The ends were cut back, 3 bases at V and 3 bases at J, with 3 bases in the middle. The CDR3 covers 12 residues. Germline V gives CDR1 MDHEN, CDR2 SYDVKM. CDR3 in DNA: TGTGCCAGCAGTTTGGTCAATCAGCCCCAGCATTTT. Protein sequence: CASSLVNQPQHF.

The chain employs TRBV6-2 or TRBV6-3 and TRBJ2-1; a weak D match, TRBD2 (5 bases). The CDR3 consists of 16 residues. V was trimmed by 6 bases and J by 4 bases, leaving 19 bases between them. Germline CDR1 reads MNHEY; CDR2 reads SVGEGT. Here the CDR3 reads CASSSHRERGYNEQFF. CDR3 nucleotides: TGTGCCAGCAGCTCCCACCGCGAAAGAGGGTACAATGAGCAGTTCTTC.

The rearrangement joins TRBV28 to TRBJ2-7, with D tentatively TRBD2 (6 bases). Germline V gene lookup returns CDR1 MDHEN and CDR2 SYDVKM. CDR3 length: 16 residues. Trimming pared 6 bases from V and 3 bases from J, leaving 21 bases between. CDR3 protein: CASSSRVLGGVYEQYF. Here the CDR3 DNA reads TGTGCCAGCAGCTCTCGGGTTCTAGGCGGGGTCTACGAGCAGTACTTC.

This clone was found many times. The genes are TRBV5-5 and TRBJ1-1; possibly TRBD1 for D (6 bases). Germline V CDR1 and CDR2: SGHKS, YYEKEE (reference sequence). Trimming removed 0 bases at V and 1 base at J, with 10 bases between. This CDR3 spans 15 amino acids. As DNA, the CDR3 is TGTGCCAGCAGCTTGGCCGGGACACCGAACACTGAAGCTTTCTTT. Protein sequence: CASSLAGTPNTEAFF.

This clone was counted at least ten times. The chain joins TRBV9 to TRBJ2-3; 8 bases line up with TRBD2. The CDR3 is 16 amino acids. The germline gives CDR1 SGDLS, CDR2 YYNGEE. V was clipped by 0 bases and J by 3 bases; unmatched bases: 6. This CDR3 is CASSVGDSGNTDTQYF. CDR3 DNA: TGTGCCAGCAGCGTAGGAGATAGCGGGAATACAGATACGCAGTATTTT.

This clone was seen more than once but under ten times. This chain links TRBV3-1 with TRBJ1-3; D perhaps matches TRBD1 (5 bases). V was shortened by 5 bases and J by 3 bases, with 11 bases between the two germline ends. Looked up from germline, CDR1 is LGHDT and CDR2 is YNNKEL (reference sequence). CDR3 length: 14 amino acids. The CDR3, as DNA: TGTGCCAGCAGCAGCCAGGGACGTGGAAACACCATATATTTT. This codes for CASSSQGRGNTIYF.

This clone was counted at least ten times. Other DNA variants within this sample encode the same CDR3. This rearrangement joins TRBV20-1 to TRBJ1-3; D gene unclear. CDR3 length: 14 residues. Trimming removed 6 bases from V and 0 bases from J, with 12 bases in between. Germline loops: CDR1 DFQATT, CDR2 SNEGSKA (reference sequence). The CDR3 loop reads CSASVRYSGNTIYF. The CDR3 DNA is TGCAGTGCCTCTGTCCGGTACTCTGGAAACACCATATATTTT.

This clone has only a few counts. The chain links TRBV6-5 to TRBJ1-2, with D perhaps TRBD1 (5 bases). CDR1 is MNHEY, CDR2 SVGAGI, per germline. Trimming removed 4 bases from V and 6 bases from J, with 15 bases in between. The CDR3 spans 14 residues. CDR3 residues: CASSSLRRGNGYTF. The CDR3 DNA is TGTGCCAGCAGTTCGCTCAGGCGGGGGAATGGCTACACCTTC.

This rearrangement joins TRBV20-1 to TRBJ2-1; D possibly matches TRBD1 or TRBD2 (5 bases each). The CDR3 runs 15 residues. Trimming cost V 3 bases and J 10 bases, with 22 bases left between them. Germline V CDR1 and CDR2: DFQATT, SNEGSKA (reference sequence). The CDR3 protein is CSARAPGTLPVEQFF. The DNA for the CDR3 is TGCAGTGCTAGGGCCCCTGGGACCCTCCCAGTCGAGCAGTTCTTC.

This clone was counted ten times or more. The chain couples TRBV12-3 or TRBV12-4 to TRBJ1-1; D gene uncertain. V was cut by 6 bases and J by 0 bases, with 14 bases left in between. The CDR3 has 15 amino acids. CDR3 DNA: TGTGCCAGCAGCCCTCATGGCGGAGTGAACACTGAAGCTTTCTTT. Amino acids: CASSPHGGVNTEAFF.

This clone was seen ten or more times. The chain combines TRBV5-4 with TRBJ2-7, with 11 bases fitting TRBD2. The CDR3 contains 19 residues. The junction had 11 bases not matched to a gene; V was cut back by 0 bases and J by 0 bases. CDR1 is SGHNT and CDR2 is YYREEE in the germline V gene (reference sequence). The CDR3 nucleotides read TGTGCCAGCAGCTTGGCACTAGCGGGGGCCACAACTAGCTCCTACGAGCAGTACTTC. This sequence encodes CASSLALAGATTSSYEQYF.

This clone has just a few counts. This may be a read error, as it is one base from a much larger clone. This chain uses TRBV28 with TRBJ1-4; D remains unclear. This CDR3 has 11 amino acids. Trimming left V 4 bases short and J 8 bases short, with 5 bases between. Germline CDR1 reads MDHEN; CDR2 reads SYDVKM. CDR3 residues: CASSWAEKLFF. The CDR3 DNA reads TGTGCCAGCAGTTGGGCGGAAAAACTGTTTTTT.

This clone showed up just a few times. The chain has TRBV24-1 and TRBJ1-2, with D possibly being TRBD1 (6 bases). CDR1 is KGHDR and CDR2 is SFDVKD in the germline V gene. The CDR3 is 15 residues long. V lost 4 bases and J 3 bases, leaving 14 bases between the germline ends. The CDR3 sequence: CATSDGTPNHYGYTF. The CDR3 bases are TGTGCCACCAGTGACGGGACACCAAACCACTATGGCTACACCTTC.

This clone was seen ten or more times. This chain connects TRBV5-1 to TRBJ1-1, with a possible D match to TRBD1 (6 bases). The CDR3 spans 14 residues. The V and J ends lost 3 bases and 5 bases respectively, with 14 bases between them. Germline assignment: CDR1 SGHRS and CDR2 YFSETQ. The DNA of the CDR3 is TGCGCCAGCAGCTCCGGACAGCTAGGAACTGAAGCTTTCTTT. This gives the protein CASSSGQLGTEAFF.

This clone was counted many times. The chain recombines TRBV11-3 with TRBJ2-7, with D possibly being TRBD1 (5 bases). Trimming took 3 bases from V and 5 from J, leaving 14 bases between them. Germline assignment: CDR1 SGHNT and CDR2 YENEEA. The CDR3 loop spans 14 amino acids. This chain's CDR3 is CASSFAGNLDEQYF. The DNA for the CDR3 is TGTGCCAGCAGCTTTGCAGGGAACTTGGACGAGCAGTACTTC.